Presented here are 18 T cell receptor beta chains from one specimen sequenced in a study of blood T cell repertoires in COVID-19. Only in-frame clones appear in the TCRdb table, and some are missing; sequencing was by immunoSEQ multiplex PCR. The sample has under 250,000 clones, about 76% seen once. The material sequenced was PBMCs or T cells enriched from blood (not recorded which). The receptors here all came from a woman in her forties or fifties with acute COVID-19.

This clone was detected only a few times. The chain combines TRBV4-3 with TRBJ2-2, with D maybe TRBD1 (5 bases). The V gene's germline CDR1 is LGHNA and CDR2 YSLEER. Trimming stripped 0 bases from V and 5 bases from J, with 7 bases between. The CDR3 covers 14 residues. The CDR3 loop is CASSQDQGTGELFF. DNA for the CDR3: TGCGCCAGCAGCCAAGATCAGGGAACCGGGGAGCTGTTTTTT.

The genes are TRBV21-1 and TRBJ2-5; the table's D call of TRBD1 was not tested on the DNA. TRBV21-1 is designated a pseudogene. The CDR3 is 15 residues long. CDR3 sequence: CASSKDRGYQETQYF. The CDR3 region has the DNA TGTGCCAGCAGCAAGGACAGGGGGTACCAAGAGACCCAGTACTTC.

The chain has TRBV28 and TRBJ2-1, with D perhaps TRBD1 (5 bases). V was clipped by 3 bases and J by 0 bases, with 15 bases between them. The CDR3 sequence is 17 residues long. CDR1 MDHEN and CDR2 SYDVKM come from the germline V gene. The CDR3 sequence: CASSFRVGKRSYNEQFF. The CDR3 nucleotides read TGTGCCAGCAGTTTCAGGGTGGGAAAACGCTCCTACAATGAGCAGTTCTTC.

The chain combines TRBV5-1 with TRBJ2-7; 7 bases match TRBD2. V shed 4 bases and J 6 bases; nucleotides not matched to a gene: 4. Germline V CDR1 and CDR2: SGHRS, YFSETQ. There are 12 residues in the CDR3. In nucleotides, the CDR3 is TGCGCCAGCAGCCGGACTAGTGGCGAGCAGTACTTC. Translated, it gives CASSRTSGEQYF.

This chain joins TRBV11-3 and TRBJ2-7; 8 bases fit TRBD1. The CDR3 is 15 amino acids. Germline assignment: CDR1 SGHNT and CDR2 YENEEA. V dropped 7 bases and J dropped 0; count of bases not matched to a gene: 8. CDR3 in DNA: TGTGCCAGCACACTCCGGACAGGGTCCTCCTACGAGCAGTACTTC. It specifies CASTLRTGSSYEQYF.

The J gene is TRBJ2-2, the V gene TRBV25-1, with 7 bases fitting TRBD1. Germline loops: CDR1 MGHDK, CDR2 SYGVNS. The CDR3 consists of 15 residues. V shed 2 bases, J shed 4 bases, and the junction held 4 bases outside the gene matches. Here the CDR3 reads CASSEHGDSTGELFF. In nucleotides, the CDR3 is TGTGCCAGCAGTGAACACGGGGACAGCACCGGGGAGCTGTTTTTT.

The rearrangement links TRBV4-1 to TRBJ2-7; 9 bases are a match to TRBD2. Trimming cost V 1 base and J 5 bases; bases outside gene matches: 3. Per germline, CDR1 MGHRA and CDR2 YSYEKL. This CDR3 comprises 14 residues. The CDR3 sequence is CASSQVAGGDEQYF. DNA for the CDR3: TGCGCCAGCAGCCAAGTGGCGGGGGGGGACGAGCAGTACTTC.

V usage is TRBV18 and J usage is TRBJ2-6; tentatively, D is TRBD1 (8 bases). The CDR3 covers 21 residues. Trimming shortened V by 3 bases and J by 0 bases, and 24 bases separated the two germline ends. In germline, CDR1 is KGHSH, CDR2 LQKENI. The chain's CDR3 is CASSPRREDRVPFSGANVLTF. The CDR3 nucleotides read TGTGCCAGCTCACCCCGACGGGAGGACAGGGTACCCTTCTCTGGGGCCAACGTCCTGACTTTC.

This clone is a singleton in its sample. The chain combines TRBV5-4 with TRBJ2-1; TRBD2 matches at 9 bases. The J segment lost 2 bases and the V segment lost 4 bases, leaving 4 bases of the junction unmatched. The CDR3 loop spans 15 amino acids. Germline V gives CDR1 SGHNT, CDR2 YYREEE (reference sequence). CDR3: CASSPAGGPYNEQFF. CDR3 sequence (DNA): TGTGCCAGCAGCCCAGCGGGGGGACCCTACAATGAGCAGTTCTTC.

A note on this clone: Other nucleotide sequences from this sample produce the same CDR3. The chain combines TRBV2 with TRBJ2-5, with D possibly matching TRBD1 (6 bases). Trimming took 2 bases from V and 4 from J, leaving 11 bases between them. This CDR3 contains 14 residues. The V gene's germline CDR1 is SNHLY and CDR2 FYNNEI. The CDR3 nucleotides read TGTGCCAGCAGTGAAAACAGGGCGGGAGAGACCCAGTACTTC. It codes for CASSENRAGETQYF.

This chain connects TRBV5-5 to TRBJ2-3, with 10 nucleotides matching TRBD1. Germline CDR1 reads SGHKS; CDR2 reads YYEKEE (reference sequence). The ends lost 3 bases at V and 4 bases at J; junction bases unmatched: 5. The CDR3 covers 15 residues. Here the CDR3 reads CASSWGDRGADTQYF. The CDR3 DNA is TGTGCCAGCAGCTGGGGGGACAGGGGCGCAGATACGCAGTATTTT.

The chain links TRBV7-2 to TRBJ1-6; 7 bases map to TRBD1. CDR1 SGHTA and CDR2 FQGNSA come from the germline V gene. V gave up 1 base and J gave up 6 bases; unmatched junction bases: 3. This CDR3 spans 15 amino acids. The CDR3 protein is CASSLESGGNSPLHF. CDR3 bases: TGTGCCAGCAGCTTAGAATCAGGGGGTAATTCACCCCTCCACTTT.

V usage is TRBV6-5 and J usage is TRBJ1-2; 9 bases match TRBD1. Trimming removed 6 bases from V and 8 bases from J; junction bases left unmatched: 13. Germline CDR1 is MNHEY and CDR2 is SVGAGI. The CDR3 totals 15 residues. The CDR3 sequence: CASRGQGRVGGGYTF. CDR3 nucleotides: TGTGCCAGCAGGGGACAGGGAAGAGTAGGAGGCGGCTACACCTTC.

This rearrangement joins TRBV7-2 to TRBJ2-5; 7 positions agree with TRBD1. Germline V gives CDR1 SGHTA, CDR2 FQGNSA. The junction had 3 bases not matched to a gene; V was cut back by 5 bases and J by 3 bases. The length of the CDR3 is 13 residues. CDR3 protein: CASSPTGKETQYF. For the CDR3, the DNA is TGTGCCAGCAGCCCGACAGGGAAAGAGACCCAGTACTTC. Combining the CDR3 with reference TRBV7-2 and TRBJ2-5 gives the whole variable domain GAGVSQSPSNKVTEKGKDVELRCDPISGHTALYWYRQSLGQGLEFLIYFQGNSAPDKSGLPSDRFSAERTGGSVSTLTIQRTQQEDSAVYLCASSPTGKETQYFGPGTRLLVL.

CDR3 bases: TGTGCCAGCAGCTTAGAGGGGACACTTAGCAATCAGCCCCAGCATTTT. This encodes CASSLEGTLSNQPQHF. The gene calls are TRBV11-2 and TRBJ1-5; a weak D match, TRBD1 (6 bases). This CDR3 contains 16 residues. Germline CDR1 is SGHAT and CDR2 is FQNNGV. Trimming stripped 0 bases from V and 0 bases from J, with 9 bases between.

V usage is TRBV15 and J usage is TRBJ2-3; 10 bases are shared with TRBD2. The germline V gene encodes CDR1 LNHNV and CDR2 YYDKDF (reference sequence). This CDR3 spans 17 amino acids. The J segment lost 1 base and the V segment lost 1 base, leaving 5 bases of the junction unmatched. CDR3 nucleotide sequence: TGTGCCACCAGCAGAGTGAGCGGGAGGGCCGGCACAGATACGCAGTATTTT. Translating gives CATSRVSGRAGTDTQYF. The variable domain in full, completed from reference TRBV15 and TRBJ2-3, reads DAMVIQNPRYQVTQFGKPVTLSCSQTLNHNVMYWYQQKSSQAPKLLFHYYDKDFNNEADTPDNFQSRRPNTSFCFLDIRSPGLGDTAMYLCATSRVSGRAGTDTQYFGPGTRLTVL.

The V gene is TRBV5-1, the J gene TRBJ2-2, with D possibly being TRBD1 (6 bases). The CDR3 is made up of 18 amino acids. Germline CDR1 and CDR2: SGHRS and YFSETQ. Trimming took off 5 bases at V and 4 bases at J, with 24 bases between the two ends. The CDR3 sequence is CASSLSTVWLGGTGELFF. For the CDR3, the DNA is TGCGCCAGCAGTCTGTCGACTGTCTGGCTAGGGGGCACCGGGGAGCTGTTTTTT. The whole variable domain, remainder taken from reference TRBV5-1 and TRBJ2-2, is KAGVTQTPRYLIKTRGQQVTLSCSPISGHRSVSWYQQTPGQGLQFLFEYFSETQRNKGNFPGRFSGRQFSNSRSEMNVSTLELGDSALYLCASSLSTVWLGGTGELFFGEGSRLTVL.

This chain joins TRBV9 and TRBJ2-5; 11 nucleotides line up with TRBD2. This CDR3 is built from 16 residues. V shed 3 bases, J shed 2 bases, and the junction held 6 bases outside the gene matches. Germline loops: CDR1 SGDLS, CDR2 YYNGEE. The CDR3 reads CASSADRTSGQETQYF. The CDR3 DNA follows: TGTGCCAGCAGCGCAGACCGGACTAGCGGGCAAGAGACCCAGTACTTC.